The source of this T cell receptor (beta chain) is a study of blood T cells in healthy people across ages. For every donor, a draw yielded about 9.7 milliliters of peripheral blood. Per sample, a minimum of 6.5 million PBMCs were isolated. Findings and caveats of the study: Researchers deemed the diversity estimates from one million T cells underestimates.

Turning to this clonotype: Its target is not known. One end of the junction does not line up with germline, which may come from a read error.

The germline V gene has CDR1 SGHTA and CDR2 FQGNSA. The CDR3 runs 14 residues. Primed by a sample-barcoded 5' primer and a J-beta primer mix, a second PCR proceeded for about 6 to 11 cycles. Each single sample gave us at least 3 million CDR3-containing paired-end reads. MiXCR, run by TCRdb on the 5' RACE reads, gives a single entry per CDR3 protein. The data show some 1,800,000 distinct CDR3 sequences, about 39% seen once. The chain employs TRBV7-2 and TRBJ1-5; D is unresolved. This receptor was identified in a human donor in good health. Sequencing was performed on blood. The CDR3 bases are TGTGCCAGCAGGTTAGATTTTAGCAATCAGCCCCAGCATTTT. Amino acids: CASRLDFSNQPQHF.